This section outlines one TCR beta chain sequence together with its context. Its cognate antigen is unknown. This record comes from a study of a mutant IDH1 vaccine in newly diagnosed glioma. About the study: Treated individuals were roughly 62% male and 37.5% female, averaging about 41 years of age.

The CDR3 runs 16 residues. Germline CDR1 and CDR2: SGHVS and FNYEAQ. Trimming took off 1 base at V and 3 bases at J, with 15 bases between the two ends. Assay used: immunoSEQ multiplex PCR; TCRdb lists only in-frame clones, some missing. Altogether about 54,000 clones are present, about 85% being singletons, with the ten largest covering about 4%. Stated time point: week 35, safety follow-up. Alongside topical imiquimod, each dose of vaccine comprised 300 ug of mutant IDH1 20-mer peptide. The sequencing here drew on PBMCs, taken from a glioma patient whose treatment included an IDH1 peptide vaccine. The gene calls are TRBV7-6 and TRBJ2-5, with a tentative D call TRBD2 (5 bases). This TCR was recovered from a woman aged 18-35 years with glioma. The CDR3 protein is CASSLEGTAGEETQYF. CDR3 sequence (DNA): TGTGCCAGCAGCTTAGAAGGAACAGCCGGGGAAGAGACCCAGTACTTC.